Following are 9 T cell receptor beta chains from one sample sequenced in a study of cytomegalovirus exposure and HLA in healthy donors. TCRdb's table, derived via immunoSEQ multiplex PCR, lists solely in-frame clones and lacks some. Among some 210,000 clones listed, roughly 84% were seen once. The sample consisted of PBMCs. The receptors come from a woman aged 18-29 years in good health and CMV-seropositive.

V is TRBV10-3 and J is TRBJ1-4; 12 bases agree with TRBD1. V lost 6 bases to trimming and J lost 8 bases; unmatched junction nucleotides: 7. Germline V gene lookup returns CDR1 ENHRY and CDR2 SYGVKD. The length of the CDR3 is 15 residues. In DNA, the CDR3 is TGTGCCATCAGCGACGCCGGGACAGGGGGCGAAAAACTGTTTTTT. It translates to CAISDAGTGGEKLFF.

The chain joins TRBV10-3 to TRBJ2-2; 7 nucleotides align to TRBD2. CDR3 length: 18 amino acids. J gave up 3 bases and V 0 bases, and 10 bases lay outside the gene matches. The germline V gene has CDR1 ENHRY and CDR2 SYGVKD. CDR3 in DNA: TGTGCCATCAGTGAGTCCCGGCGGCTAGCGGCCCACACCGGGGAGCTGTTTTTT. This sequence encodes CAISESRRLAAHTGELFF.

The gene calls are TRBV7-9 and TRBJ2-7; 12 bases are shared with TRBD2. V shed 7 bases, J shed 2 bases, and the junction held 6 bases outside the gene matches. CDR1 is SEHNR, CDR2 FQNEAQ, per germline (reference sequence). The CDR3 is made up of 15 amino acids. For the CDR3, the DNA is TGTGCCAGCATTCCTAGCGGGAGGGGAACCTACGAGCAGTACTTC. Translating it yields CASIPSGRGTYEQYF.

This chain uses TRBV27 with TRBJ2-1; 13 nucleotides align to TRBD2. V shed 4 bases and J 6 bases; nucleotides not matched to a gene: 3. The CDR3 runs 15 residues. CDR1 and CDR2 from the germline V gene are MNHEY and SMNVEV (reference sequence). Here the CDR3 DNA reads TGTGCCAGCAGTTCGGGACTAGCGGGACTCAATGAGCAGTTCTTC. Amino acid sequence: CASSSGLAGLNEQFF.

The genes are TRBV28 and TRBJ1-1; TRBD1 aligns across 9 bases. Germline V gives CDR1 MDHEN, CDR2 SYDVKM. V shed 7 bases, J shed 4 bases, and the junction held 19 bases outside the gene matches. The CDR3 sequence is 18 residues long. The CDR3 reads CASKAERSPGQGGTEAFF. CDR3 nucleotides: TGTGCCAGCAAAGCCGAACGTTCTCCGGGACAGGGAGGCACTGAAGCTTTCTTT.

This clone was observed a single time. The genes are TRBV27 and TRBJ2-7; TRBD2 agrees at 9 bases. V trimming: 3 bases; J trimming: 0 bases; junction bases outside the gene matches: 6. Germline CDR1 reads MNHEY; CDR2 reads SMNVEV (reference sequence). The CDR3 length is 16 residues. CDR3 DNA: TGTGCCAGCAGTTTCTCCCTAGCGGGACTCTCCTACGAGCAGTACTTC. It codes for CASSFSLAGLSYEQYF.

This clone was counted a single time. The chain's CDR3 is CASPLGGTSGGDTQYF. In DNA form, the CDR3 reads TGCGCCAGCCCCTTGGGAGGGACTAGCGGGGGGGATACGCAGTATTTT. The chain has TRBV5-1 and TRBJ2-3, with 15 bases lining up with TRBD2. This CDR3 has 16 amino acids. CDR1 SGHRS and CDR2 YFSETQ come from the germline V gene. Losses at the gene ends were 7 bases for V and 6 bases for J; bases not matched to a gene: 9.

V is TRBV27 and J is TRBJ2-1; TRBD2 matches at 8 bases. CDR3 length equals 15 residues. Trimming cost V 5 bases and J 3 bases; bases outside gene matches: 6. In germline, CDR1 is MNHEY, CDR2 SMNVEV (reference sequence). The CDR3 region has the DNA TGTGCCAGCAGTGAAACCACTAGCGGCTACAATGAGCAGTTCTTC. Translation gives CASSETTSGYNEQFF.

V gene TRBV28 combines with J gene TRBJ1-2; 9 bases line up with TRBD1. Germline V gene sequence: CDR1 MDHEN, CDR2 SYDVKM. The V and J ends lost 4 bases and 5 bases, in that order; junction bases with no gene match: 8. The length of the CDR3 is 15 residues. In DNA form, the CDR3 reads TGTGCCAGCAGTTCCACGGACAGGGGTGGGTATGGCTACACCTTC. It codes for CASSSTDRGGYGYTF.